This TCR beta chain was obtained from a study of CD8+CD57+ T cells in acquired aplastic anemia. The wider study: The mean DNA yield obtained from sorted CD4+ and CD8+ cells came to around 3 ug.

This clonotype was detected ten times or more. Its matching antigen is unknown. Study results and limitations: Patients were compared with controls for CD8+ Simpson's diversity, and no significant difference emerged.

Both TCR beta VDJ combination and CDR3 sequence profiling were carried out. Genomic DNA was the template for this profiling. TCRdb itself ran the reads through MiXCR, one entry per CDR3 protein. The sample includes 130,000 or so distinct CDR3 sequences, around two fifths of them seen just once. The CDR3 is 14 amino acids. Trimming shortened V by 2 bases and J by 4 bases, and 9 bases separated the two germline ends. CDR1 and CDR2 from the germline V gene are MNHEY and SMNVEV (reference sequence). The chain links TRBV27 to TRBJ1-3, with no clear D. The TCR originated in a human donor in good health, serving as a control. The sample comprised sorted CD4+, CD8+, or CD8+CD57+ T cells (not recorded which) from PBMCs. The CDR3 DNA is TGTGCCAGCAGTTTAAGGCGGCCCGGAAACACCATATATTTT. It encodes CASSLRRPGNTIYF.